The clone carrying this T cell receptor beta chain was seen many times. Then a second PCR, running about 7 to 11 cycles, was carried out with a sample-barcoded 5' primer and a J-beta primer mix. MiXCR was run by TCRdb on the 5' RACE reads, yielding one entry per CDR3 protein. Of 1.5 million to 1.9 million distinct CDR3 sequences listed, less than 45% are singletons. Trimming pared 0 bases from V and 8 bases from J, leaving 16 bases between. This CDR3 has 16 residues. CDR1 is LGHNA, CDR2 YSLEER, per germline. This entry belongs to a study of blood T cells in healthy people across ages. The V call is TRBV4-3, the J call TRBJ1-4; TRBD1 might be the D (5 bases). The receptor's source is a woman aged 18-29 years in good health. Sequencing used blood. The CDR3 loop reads CASSQDVGRRDEKLFF. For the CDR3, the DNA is TGCGCCAGCAGCCAAGATGTGGGGAGGAGGGACGAAAAACTGTTTTTT.